The clone carrying this T cell receptor (beta chain) came up a few times. The length of the CDR3 is 15 residues. The V gene end was trimmed by 5 bases and the J gene end by 4 bases; junction bases not matched to a gene: 10. Germline lookup yields CDR1 SQVTM and CDR2 ANQGSEA. The time point denotes: patch test 1, 2 weeks after DPC sensitization. As to treatment: therapeutic diphenylcyclopropenone sensitization with weekly scalp DPC. This entry is derived from a study of human T cells and chemical hapten exposure. Study-wide context: Patients received weekly diphenylcyclopropenone doses to the scalp throughout the approximately 24-week study. Patch tests delivered 0.01% DPC to the upper back and were evaluated at 6 days. Enrolled patients were predominantly female and had alopecia areata, totalis or universalis.

TCRdb re-derived calls from the RACE reads in MiXCR, one entry per CDR3 protein. The sample records some 170,000 distinct CDR3 sequences, more than 20% being singletons. The material was whole blood, obtained in connection with sensitization to the hapten diphenylcyclopropenone (DPC). This sequence was found in a woman in her 50s with alopecia areata. Some clones in this sample may be carry-over from other donors' samples. The chain is built from TRBV29-1 and TRBJ2-1; TRBD2 agrees at 8 bases. As DNA, the CDR3 is TGCAGCGTTAAGCGGGAGATCTCGGTATACAATGAGCAGTTCTTC. The encoded protein is CSVKREISVYNEQFF.